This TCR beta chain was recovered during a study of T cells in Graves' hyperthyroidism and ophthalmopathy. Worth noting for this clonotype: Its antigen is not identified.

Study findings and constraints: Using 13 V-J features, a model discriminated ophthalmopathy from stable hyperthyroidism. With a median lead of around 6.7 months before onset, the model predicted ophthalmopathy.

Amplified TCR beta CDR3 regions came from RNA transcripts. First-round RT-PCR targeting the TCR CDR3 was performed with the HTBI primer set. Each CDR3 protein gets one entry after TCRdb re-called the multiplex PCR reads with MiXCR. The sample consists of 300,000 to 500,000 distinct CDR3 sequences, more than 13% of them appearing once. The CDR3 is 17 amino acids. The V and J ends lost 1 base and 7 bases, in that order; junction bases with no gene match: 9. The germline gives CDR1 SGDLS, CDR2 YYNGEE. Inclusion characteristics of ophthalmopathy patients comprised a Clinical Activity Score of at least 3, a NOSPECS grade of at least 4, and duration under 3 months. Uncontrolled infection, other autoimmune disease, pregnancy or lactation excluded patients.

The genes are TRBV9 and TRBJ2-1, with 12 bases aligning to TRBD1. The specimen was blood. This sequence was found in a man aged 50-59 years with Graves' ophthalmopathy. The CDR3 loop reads CASSVFLGQGARNEQFF. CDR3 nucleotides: TGTGCCAGCAGCGTATTCTTGGGACAGGGGGCGCGGAATGAGCAGTTCTTC.